A single TCR beta chain is shown here with its context. The CDR3 sequence is 15 residues long. Trimming removed 7 bases at V and 0 bases at J, with 12 bases between. CDR1 and CDR2 (germline): MDHEN, SYDVKM. The sample is drawn from a study of OX40 agonist ivuxolimab in advanced cancers. At cycle 4 day 1, cycle 7 day 1, and baseline, blood was sampled. TCRdb keeps only in-frame clones here, not all; method: immunoSEQ multiplex PCR. Here the sample spans 55,000 to 80,000 clones, 80% to 90% being singletons. This sample comprised CD4+ or CD8+ T cells sorted from blood, obtained in a trial of the OX40 agonist ivuxolimab. This chain joins TRBV28 and TRBJ1-4; D gene uncertain. This clonotype originated in an adult with an advanced solid tumor such as melanoma, head and neck, liver or kidney cancer. The CDR3 sequence is CASTSRDSTNEKLFF. The CDR3, as DNA: TGTGCCAGCACTTCCCGGGATTCAACTAATGAAAAACTGTTTTTT.